This T cell receptor beta chain was found in a study of early stage breast cancer tumors. The CDR3 has 13 amino acids. Germline assignment: CDR1 MNHNY and CDR2 SVGAGI (reference sequence). V lost 5 bases and J 4 bases, leaving 9 bases between the germline ends. Using immunoSEQ multiplex PCR, the repertoire was profiled, and TCRdb retains in-frame clones only, with some absent. The top ten clones hold around 6.7% of a sample with tens of thousands of clones, about 78% of them seen once. This TCR derives from a person aged 45 to 60 with breast cancer. Sequenced material: blood. The chain recombines TRBV6-6 with TRBJ2-1; TRBD2 is a possible D gene (6 bases). The CDR3 sequence is CASSRDSYNEQFF. In DNA, the CDR3 is TGTGCCAGCAGTAGGGACTCGTACAATGAGCAGTTCTTC.